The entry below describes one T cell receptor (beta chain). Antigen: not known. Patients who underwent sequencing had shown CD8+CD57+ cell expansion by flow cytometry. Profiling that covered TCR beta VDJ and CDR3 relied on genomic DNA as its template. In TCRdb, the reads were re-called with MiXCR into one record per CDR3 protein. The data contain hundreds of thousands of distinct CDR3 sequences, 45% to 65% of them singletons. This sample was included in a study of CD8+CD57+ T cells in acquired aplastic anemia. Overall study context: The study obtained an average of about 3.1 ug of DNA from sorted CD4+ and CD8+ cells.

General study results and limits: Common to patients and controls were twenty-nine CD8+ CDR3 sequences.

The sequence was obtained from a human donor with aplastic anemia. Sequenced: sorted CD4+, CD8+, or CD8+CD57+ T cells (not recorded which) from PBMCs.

CDR3 sequence: CSARPQADYEQYF. In DNA, the CDR3 is TGCAGTGCCCGACCGCAAGCCGACTACGAGCAGTACTTC. This chain links TRBV20-1 with TRBJ2-7; D is ambiguous. Trimming removed 6 bases at V and 3 bases at J, with 15 bases between. The CDR3 length is 13 residues. Germline V gene sequence: CDR1 DFQATT, CDR2 SNEGSKA (reference sequence).